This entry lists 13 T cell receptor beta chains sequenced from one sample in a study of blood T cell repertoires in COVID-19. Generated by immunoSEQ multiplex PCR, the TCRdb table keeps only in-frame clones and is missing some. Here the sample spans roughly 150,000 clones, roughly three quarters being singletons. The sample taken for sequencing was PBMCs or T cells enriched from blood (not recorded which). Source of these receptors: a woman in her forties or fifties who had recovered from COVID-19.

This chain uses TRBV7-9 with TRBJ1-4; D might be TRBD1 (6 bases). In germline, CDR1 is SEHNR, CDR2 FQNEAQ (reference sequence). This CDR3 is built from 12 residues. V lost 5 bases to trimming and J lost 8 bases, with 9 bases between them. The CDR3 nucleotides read TGTGCCAGCAGCCCGAGGGGGGAAAAACTGTTTTTT. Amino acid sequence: CASSPRGEKLFF.

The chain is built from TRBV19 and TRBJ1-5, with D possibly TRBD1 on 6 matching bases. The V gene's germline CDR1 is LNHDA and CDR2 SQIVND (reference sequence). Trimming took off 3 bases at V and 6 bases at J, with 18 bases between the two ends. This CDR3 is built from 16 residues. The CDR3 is CASSIAPGRGSQPQHF. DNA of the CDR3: TGTGCCAGTAGTATCGCCCCGGGCAGGGGAAGTCAGCCCCAGCATTTT.

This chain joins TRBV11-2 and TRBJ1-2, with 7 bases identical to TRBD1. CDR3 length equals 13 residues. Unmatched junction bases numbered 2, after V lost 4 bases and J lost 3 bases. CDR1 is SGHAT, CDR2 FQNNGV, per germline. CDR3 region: CASSSGQYYGYTF. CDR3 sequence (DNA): TGTGCCAGCAGCTCGGGACAGTACTATGGCTACACCTTC.

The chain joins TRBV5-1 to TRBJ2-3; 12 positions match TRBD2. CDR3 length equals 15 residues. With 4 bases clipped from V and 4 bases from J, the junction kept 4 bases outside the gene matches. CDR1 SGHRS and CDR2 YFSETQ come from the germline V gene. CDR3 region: CASSITSGGPDTQYF. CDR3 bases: TGCGCCAGCAGCATCACTAGCGGGGGGCCAGATACGCAGTATTTT.

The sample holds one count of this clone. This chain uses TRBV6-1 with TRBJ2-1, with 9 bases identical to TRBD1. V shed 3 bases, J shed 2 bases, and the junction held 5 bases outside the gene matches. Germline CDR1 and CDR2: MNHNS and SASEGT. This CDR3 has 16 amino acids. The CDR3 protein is CASSEQTGGTYNEQFF. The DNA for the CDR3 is TGTGCCAGCAGTGAGCAGACAGGGGGGACCTACAATGAGCAGTTCTTC.

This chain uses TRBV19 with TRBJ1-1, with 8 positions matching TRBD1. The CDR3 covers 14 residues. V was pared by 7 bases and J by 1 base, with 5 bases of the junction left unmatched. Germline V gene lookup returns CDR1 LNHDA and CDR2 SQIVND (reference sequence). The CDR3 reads CASIEDRANTEAFF. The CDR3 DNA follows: TGTGCCAGTATAGAGGACAGGGCGAACACTGAAGCTTTCTTT.

Here the CDR3 DNA reads TGTGCCAGCAGACCCACCGGCGGACAAGGAATCAGGGAAAAACTGTTTTTT. Translated, it gives CASRPTGGQGIREKLFF. The V call is TRBV28, the J call TRBJ1-4; maybe TRBD1 (5 bases). The CDR3 extends over 17 amino acids. The V end was cut by 6 bases, the J end by 8 bases, with 25 bases between. Germline V lookup: CDR1 MDHEN, CDR2 SYDVKM.

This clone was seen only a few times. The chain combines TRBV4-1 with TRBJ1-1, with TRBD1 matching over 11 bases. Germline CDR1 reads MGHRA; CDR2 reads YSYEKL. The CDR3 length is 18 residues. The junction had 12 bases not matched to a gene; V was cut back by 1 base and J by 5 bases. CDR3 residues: CASSQVIGTGGRKTEAFF. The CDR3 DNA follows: TGCGCCAGCAGCCAAGTTATAGGGACAGGGGGTCGGAAAACTGAAGCTTTCTTT.

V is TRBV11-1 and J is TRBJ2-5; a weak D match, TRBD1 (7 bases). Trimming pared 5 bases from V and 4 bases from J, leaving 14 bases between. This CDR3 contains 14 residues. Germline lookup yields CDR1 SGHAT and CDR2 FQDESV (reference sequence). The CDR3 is CASSTRQGGETQYF. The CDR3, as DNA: TGTGCCAGCAGCACCCGACAGGGAGGAGAGACCCAGTACTTC. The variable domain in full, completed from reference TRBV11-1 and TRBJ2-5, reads EAEVAQSPRYKITEKSQAVAFWCDPISGHATLYWYRQILGQGPELLVQFQDESVVDDSQLPKDRFSAERLKGVDSTLKIQPAELGDSAMYLCASSTRQGGETQYFGPGTRLLVL.

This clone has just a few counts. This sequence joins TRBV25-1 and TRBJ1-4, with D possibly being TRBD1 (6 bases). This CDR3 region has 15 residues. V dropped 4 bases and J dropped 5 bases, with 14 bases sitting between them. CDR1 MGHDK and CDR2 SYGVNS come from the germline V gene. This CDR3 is CASSGHRESNEKLFF. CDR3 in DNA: TGTGCCAGCAGTGGTCACAGGGAGTCGAATGAAAAACTGTTTTTT.

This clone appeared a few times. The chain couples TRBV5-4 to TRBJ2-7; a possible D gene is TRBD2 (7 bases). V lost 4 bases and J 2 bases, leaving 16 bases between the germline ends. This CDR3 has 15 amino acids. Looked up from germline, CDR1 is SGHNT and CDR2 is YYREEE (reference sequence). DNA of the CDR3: TGTGCCAGCAGCCCGGGGGGCGCAAAGACCTACGAGCAGTACTTC. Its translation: CASSPGGAKTYEQYF.

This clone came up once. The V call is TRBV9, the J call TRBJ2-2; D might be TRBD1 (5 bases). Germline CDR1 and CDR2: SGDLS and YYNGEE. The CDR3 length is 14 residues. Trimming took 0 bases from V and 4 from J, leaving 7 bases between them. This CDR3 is CASSVVGVTGELFF. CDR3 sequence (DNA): TGTGCCAGCAGCGTAGTAGGGGTCACCGGGGAGCTGTTTTTT.

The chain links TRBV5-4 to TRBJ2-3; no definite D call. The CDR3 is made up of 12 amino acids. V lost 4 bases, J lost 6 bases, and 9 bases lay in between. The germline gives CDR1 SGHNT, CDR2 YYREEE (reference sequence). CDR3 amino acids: CASSVPGDTQYF. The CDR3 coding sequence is TGTGCCAGCAGCGTGCCCGGGGATACGCAGTATTTT. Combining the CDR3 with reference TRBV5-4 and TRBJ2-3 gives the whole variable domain ETGVTQSPTHLIKTRGQQVTLRCSSQSGHNTVSWYQQALGQGPQFIFQYYREEENGRGNFPPRFSGLQFPNYSSELNVNALELDDSALYLCASSVPGDTQYFGPGTRLTVL.